These 31 T cell receptor beta chains originate from one sample sequenced in a study of siplizumab effects on memory and regulatory T cells. No cognate antigen is known for these TCRs. Coculturing was carried out on the mixed lymphocyte reaction cells. It lasted 6 days and was done at 37°C. The assay was immunoSEQ multiplex PCR, and TCRdb's table has in-frame clones only and misses some. This repertoire shows about 18,000 clones, 35% to 60% found once; its top ten account for nearly 5%. What was sequenced was CFSE-low (dividing) CD4+ T cells sorted from an allogeneic mixed lymphocyte reaction. The receptors come from a human donor in good health; the cells came from an allogeneic mixed lymphocyte reaction.

The chain joins TRBV7-9 to TRBJ1-6; 7 nucleotides match TRBD1. The trim removed 7 bases at V and 3 bases at J, leaving 12 bases unmatched. There are 17 residues in the CDR3. Per germline, CDR1 SEHNR and CDR2 FQNEAQ (reference sequence). The CDR3 spells CASNQVSGTVYNSPLHF. The CDR3 DNA follows: TGTGCCAGCAACCAGGTCTCTGGGACAGTCTATAATTCACCCCTCCACTTT.

This clone was seen only a few times. The chain combines TRBV27 with TRBJ1-1, with D perhaps TRBD1 (5 bases). From germline, CDR1 is MNHEY and CDR2 SMNVEV (reference sequence). This CDR3 region has 14 residues. The V end lost 6 bases, the J end lost 8 bases, and 19 bases lay between the germline ends. Written as DNA, the CDR3 is TGTGCCAGCAGAAAGTCGGGGGTCCTCTCCGAAGCTTTCTTT. It yields the protein CASRKSGVLSEAFF.

V and J are TRBV6-6 and TRBJ2-7, with D perhaps given as TRBD1 or TRBD2 (5 bases each). Germline CDR1 MNHNY, CDR2 SVGAGI (reference sequence). CDR3 length: 14 residues. Between the trimmed V and J ends, which lost 8 bases and 4 bases, there was a span of 18 bases. The CDR3 is CASRLGRQRYEQYF. For the CDR3, the DNA is TGTGCCAGCCGCTTGGGCAGACAGCGGTACGAGCAGTACTTC.

This clone was counted a few times. This chain connects TRBV5-4 to TRBJ2-3; TRBD2 agrees at 9 bases. V lost 0 bases and J lost 2; bases outside the gene matches: 4. The CDR3 covers 16 residues. Germline CDR1 SGHNT, CDR2 YYREEE (reference sequence). The CDR3 reads CASSLGSGGNTDTQYF. The CDR3 nucleotides are TGTGCCAGCAGCTTGGGAAGCGGGGGGAACACAGATACGCAGTATTTT.

This clone is categorized as medium-sized. V usage is TRBV2 and J usage is TRBJ2-3, with 8 bases fitting TRBD2. The CDR3 has 14 amino acids. Losses at the gene ends were 7 bases for V and 3 bases for J; bases not matched to a gene: 6. Per germline, CDR1 SNHLY and CDR2 FYNNEI. The CDR3, as DNA: TGTGCCAGCAAACCCGCGGGGGGAACAGATACGCAGTATTTT. Protein sequence: CASKPAGGTDTQYF.

This clone showed up just once. The rearrangement links TRBV6-6 to TRBJ2-3, with 7 positions matching TRBD2. This CDR3 region has 14 residues. Trimming removed 5 bases from V and 2 bases from J; junction bases left unmatched: 4. The germline V gene encodes CDR1 MNHNY and CDR2 SVGAGI (reference sequence). The CDR3 DNA follows: TGTGCCAGCAGTCCAGCGGGGACCACAGATACGCAGTATTTT. Residues: CASSPAGTTDTQYF.

V is TRBV19 and J is TRBJ1-6; TRBD1 matches at 8 bases. Trimming at V came to 5 bases and at J to 5 bases, leaving 5 bases not matched to a gene. The CDR3 length is 15 residues. Looked up from germline, CDR1 is LNHDA and CDR2 is SQIVND (reference sequence). This CDR3 reads CASSASDRDNSPLHF. As DNA, the CDR3 is TGTGCCAGTAGTGCCTCGGACAGGGATAATTCACCCCTCCACTTT.

This clone was picked up a small number of times. The J gene is TRBJ2-5, the V gene TRBV5-4; TRBD2 matches at 8 bases. The CDR3 is 15 amino acids. Germline V gene lookup returns CDR1 SGHNT and CDR2 YYREEE (reference sequence). The trim removed 4 bases at V and 4 bases at J, leaving 9 bases unmatched. The CDR3: CASSRTGGLGETQYF. The CDR3 nucleotides read TGTGCCAGCAGCCGGACGGGGGGGCTTGGAGAGACCCAGTACTTC.

In DNA form, the CDR3 reads TGTGCCAGCCGGGGCGGAGCGGTCTACAATGAGCAGTTCTTC. Translation gives CASRGGAVYNEQFF. The rearrangement joins TRBV5-4 to TRBJ2-1, with D tentatively TRBD1 or TRBD2 (5 bases each). This CDR3 contains 14 residues. In germline, CDR1 is SGHNT, CDR2 YYREEE (reference sequence). Trimming took 7 bases from V and 3 from J, leaving 14 bases between them.

This clone is medium-sized by share. The chain joins TRBV25-1 to TRBJ2-4, with a weak D call TRBD2 (6 bases). Germline lookup yields CDR1 MGHDK and CDR2 SYGVNS. This CDR3 region has 13 residues. V was cut by 3 bases and J by 8 bases, with 11 bases left in between. The CDR3 sequence: CASSDGGGDIQYF. CDR3 nucleotides: TGTGCCAGCAGTGATGGCGGCGGGGACATTCAGTACTTC.

The CDR3 DNA reads as TGTGCCAGCATGGTAGGAGGGGGTTCTGGTATCGAGCAGTTCTTC. Protein sequence: CASMVGGGSGIEQFF. This chain links TRBV28 with TRBJ2-1; D may match TRBD1 or TRBD2 (6 bases each). The V gene's germline CDR1 is MDHEN and CDR2 SYDVKM. V gave up 7 bases and J gave up 10 bases, with 23 bases separating them. The CDR3 totals 15 residues.

This clone was seen at least ten times. This chain connects TRBV30 to TRBJ2-3, with D perhaps TRBD1 (5 bases). V was pared by 0 bases and J by 4 bases, with 8 bases between. Germline V gives CDR1 GTSNPN, CDR2 SVGIG (reference sequence). CDR3 size: 13 residues. In nucleotides, the CDR3 is TGTGCCTGGAGTGTAAGGGGCCCAGATACGCAGTATTTT. Its protein is CAWSVRGPDTQYF.

This clone is labeled medium-sized. The chain uses TRBV19 and TRBJ1-5; D might be TRBD1 (5 bases). Trimming removed 5 bases at V and 0 bases at J, with 8 bases between. Germline values: CDR1 LNHDA, CDR2 SQIVND (reference sequence). The CDR3 is 14 amino acids. DNA for the CDR3: TGTGCCAGTAGTCGCAGGGATAGCAATCAGCCCCAGCATTTT. As protein: CASSRRDSNQPQHF.

This clone was seen only a few times. V and J are TRBV4-2 and TRBJ1-4; 9 bases match TRBD1. Germline trimming cut 4 bases from V and 8 bases from J; bases unmatched to any gene: 8. Germline lookup yields CDR1 LGHNA and CDR2 YNFKEQ. This CDR3 contains 15 residues. The CDR3 reads CASSLGDRDLEKLFF. DNA for the CDR3: TGTGCCAGCAGCCTCGGGGACAGGGATTTAGAAAAACTGTTTTTT.

The chain uses TRBV5-4 and TRBJ1-6; D not resolved. Germline-derived CDR1 and CDR2 are SGHNT and YYREEE (reference sequence). The CDR3 runs to 13 residues. The germline V and J ends were trimmed by 4 bases and 7 bases, with 9 bases remaining between them. CDR3 protein: CASSSQYNSPLHF. DNA for the CDR3: TGTGCCAGCAGCAGTCAGTACAATTCACCCCTCCACTTT.

J is TRBJ2-3 and V is TRBV18; D is undetermined. V was cut by 2 bases and J by 5 bases, with 5 bases left in between. CDR3 length: 12 amino acids. Germline values: CDR1 KGHSH, CDR2 LQKENI. CDR3 residues: CASSPGIDTQYF. The CDR3, as DNA: TGTGCCAGCTCACCAGGGATAGATACGCAGTATTTT.

The CDR3 DNA sequence: TGTGCCAGCAGTGAAATGCCGACAGGAAAAGGCTACACCTTC. As protein: CASSEMPTGKGYTF. The chain links TRBV2 to TRBJ1-2; TRBD1 might be the D (6 bases). The CDR3 totals 14 residues. V was cut by 2 bases and J by 8 bases, with 15 bases left in between. The V gene's germline CDR1 is SNHLY and CDR2 FYNNEI. Looking up the rest from reference TRBV2 and TRBJ1-2 gives the full variable domain: EPEVTQTPSHQVTQMGQEVILRCVPISNHLYFYWYRQILGQKVEFLVSFYNNEISEKSEIFDDQFSVERPDGSNFTLKIRSTKLEDSAMYFCASSEMPTGKGYTFGSGTRLTVV.

The V call is TRBV11-3, the J call TRBJ1-6; D not certain. The ends were cut back, 2 bases at V and 8 bases at J, with 13 bases in the middle. The CDR3 spans 15 residues. Germline V CDR1 and CDR2: SGHNT, YENEEA. CDR3 DNA: TGTGCCAGCAGCTTATTCCGCCCAGAGGATTCACCCCTCCACTTT. Its protein is CASSLFRPEDSPLHF.

This sequence joins TRBV2 and TRBJ1-1; D is ambiguous. The CDR3 is 12 residues long. Trimming took off 7 bases at V and 5 bases at J, with 11 bases between the two ends. Looked up from germline, CDR1 is SNHLY and CDR2 is FYNNEI. The CDR3: CASKGSGTEAFF. CDR3 nucleotide sequence: TGTGCCAGCAAAGGGAGTGGAACTGAAGCTTTCTTT.

V gene TRBV2 combines with J gene TRBJ1-1; the D gene is possibly TRBD1 (6 bases). The V end lost 3 bases, the J end lost 1 base, and 15 bases lay between the germline ends. The length of the CDR3 is 16 residues. Germline assignment: CDR1 SNHLY and CDR2 FYNNEI. The CDR3 nucleotides are TGTGCCAGCAGTGAGGGCCGGGGGCGAGGGAACACTGAAGCTTTCTTT. Amino acids: CASSEGRGRGNTEAFF.

The J gene is TRBJ1-4, the V gene TRBV5-1, with unresolved D. V dropped 2 bases and J dropped 0 bases, with 5 bases sitting between them. The germline CDR1 and CDR2 sequences are SGHRS and YFSETQ. The CDR3 sequence is 14 residues long. The CDR3 DNA follows: TGCGCCAGCAGCTTACTTACAACTAATGAAAAACTGTTTTTT. Translating it yields CASSLLTTNEKLFF.

The chain couples TRBV5-4 to TRBJ2-7, with TRBD2 matching over 7 bases. The V and J ends lost 4 bases and 2 bases, in that order; junction bases with no gene match: 3. Germline assignment: CDR1 SGHNT and CDR2 YYREEE (reference sequence). This CDR3 contains 13 residues. This chain's CDR3 is CASSRGLAYEQYF. CDR3 DNA: TGTGCCAGCAGCCGAGGACTAGCCTACGAGCAGTACTTC.

The chain has TRBV7-2 and TRBJ2-7, with a tentative D call TRBD2 (5 bases). V dropped 0 bases and J dropped 3 bases, with 6 bases sitting between them. The germline V gene has CDR1 SGHTA and CDR2 FQGNSA. The CDR3 is made up of 13 amino acids. The chain's CDR3 is CASSLAAGYEQYF. The CDR3 coding sequence is TGTGCCAGCAGCTTAGCTGCGGGCTACGAGCAGTACTTC.

This clone was seen a few times. The rearrangement uses TRBV7-3 and TRBJ2-1; D remains ambiguous. The V gene lost 2 bases and the J gene lost 5 bases, with 4 bases spanning the gap. CDR1 is SGHTA, CDR2 FQGTGA, per germline. The CDR3 runs 12 residues. CDR3 bases: TGTGCCAGCAGCTTACAGGACAATGAGCAGTTCTTC. This gives the protein CASSLQDNEQFF.

This clone was counted once. The V call is TRBV4-1, the J call TRBJ1-1; D is uncertain. The CDR3 sequence is 15 residues long. The V end lost 1 base, the J end lost 1 base, and 10 bases lay between the germline ends. CDR1 and CDR2 from the germline V gene are MGHRA and YSYEKL. This CDR3 is CASSQGWWANTEAFF. DNA of the CDR3: TGCGCCAGCAGCCAAGGTTGGTGGGCGAACACTGAAGCTTTCTTT.

The chain combines TRBV6-6 with TRBJ1-1, with 8 bases identical to TRBD1. Germline loops: CDR1 MNHNY, CDR2 SVGAGI (reference sequence). This CDR3 is 14 amino acids long. The V and J ends lost 7 bases and 5 bases, in that order; junction bases with no gene match: 9. Here the CDR3 reads CASTLDRVLTEAFF. The DNA of the CDR3 is TGTGCCAGCACCTTGGACAGGGTATTGACTGAAGCTTTCTTT.

The rearrangement joins TRBV6-5 to TRBJ2-2; D is perhaps TRBD1 or TRBD2 (6 bases each). Germline CDR1 MNHEY, CDR2 SVGAGI. V gave up 4 bases and J gave up 8 bases, with 17 bases separating them. This CDR3 is built from 15 residues. The CDR3 is CASSSGLRGRGELFF. CDR3 nucleotides: TGTGCCAGCAGTTCGGGCCTACGGGGGCGTGGGGAGCTGTTTTTT.

V gene TRBV9 combines with J gene TRBJ1-6, with 7 bases matching TRBD1. Germline CDR1 is SGDLS and CDR2 is YYNGEE. Trimming at V came to 4 bases and at J to 7 bases, leaving 8 bases not matched to a gene. The CDR3 is 15 amino acids. The CDR3 coding sequence is TGTGCCAGCAGCACCCCGGGACAGAGAAATTCACCCCTCCACTTT. As protein: CASSTPGQRNSPLHF. The entire variable domain, with the rest obtained from reference TRBV9 and TRBJ1-6, is as follows: DSGVTQTPKHLITATGQRVTLRCSPRSGDLSVYWYQQSLDQGLQFLIQYYNGEERAKGNILERFSAQQFPDLHSELNLSSLELGDSALYFCASSTPGQRNSPLHFGNGTRLTVT.

In its sample, this clone was seen a few times. This chain uses TRBV27 with TRBJ1-5; 10 bases match TRBD1. Losses at the gene ends were 10 bases for V and 3 bases for J; bases not matched to a gene: 9. The CDR3 spans 15 residues. Germline V gives CDR1 MNHEY, CDR2 SMNVEV (reference sequence). The CDR3 DNA reads as TGTGCCACACATTCCGGGACAGGGGTCAATCAGCCCCAGCATTTT. It specifies CATHSGTGVNQPQHF.

Only a few counts were recorded for this clone. This rearrangement joins TRBV10-3 to TRBJ1-2; 9 nucleotides line up with TRBD1. The CDR3 consists of 15 residues. Germline CDR1 reads ENHRY; CDR2 reads SYGVKD. Trimming cost V 7 bases and J 6 bases; bases outside gene matches: 12. The CDR3: CAITSTPGQGHGYTF. CDR3 DNA: TGTGCCATCACCTCGACTCCGGGACAGGGACATGGCTACACCTTC.

The chain combines TRBV2 with TRBJ1-1, with 7 bases matching TRBD1. The CDR3 totals 15 residues. V trimming: 6 bases; J trimming: 3 bases; junction bases outside the gene matches: 10. Germline V CDR1 and CDR2: SNHLY, FYNNEI. The CDR3 region has the DNA TGTGCCAGCAGGTGGAGGGGGCGACGTGACACTGAAGCTTTCTTT. This gives the protein CASRWRGRRDTEAFF.